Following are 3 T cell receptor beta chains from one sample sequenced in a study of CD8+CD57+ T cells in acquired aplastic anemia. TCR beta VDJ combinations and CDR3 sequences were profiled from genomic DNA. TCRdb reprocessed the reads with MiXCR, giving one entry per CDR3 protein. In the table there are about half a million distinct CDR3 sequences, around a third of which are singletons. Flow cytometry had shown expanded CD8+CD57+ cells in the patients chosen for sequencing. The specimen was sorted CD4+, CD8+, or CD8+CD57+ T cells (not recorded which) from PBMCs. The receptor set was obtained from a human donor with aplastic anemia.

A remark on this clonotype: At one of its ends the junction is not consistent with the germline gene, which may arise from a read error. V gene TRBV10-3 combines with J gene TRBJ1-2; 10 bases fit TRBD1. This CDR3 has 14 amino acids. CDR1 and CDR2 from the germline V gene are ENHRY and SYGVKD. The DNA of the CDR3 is TGTGCCGTCAGCCAGGGACAGGGGAACTATGGCCACACCTTC. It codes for CAVSQGQGNYGHTF.

CDR3 residues: CATSRGPRADTQYF. The CDR3, as DNA: TGTGCCACCAGCAGAGGACCCCGGGCGGATACGCAGTATTTT. This chain uses TRBV15 with TRBJ2-3; no definite D call. The V and J ends lost 1 base and 6 bases respectively, with 11 bases between them. Per the germline V gene, CDR1 is LNHNV and CDR2 is YYDKDF (reference sequence). This CDR3 is built from 14 residues.

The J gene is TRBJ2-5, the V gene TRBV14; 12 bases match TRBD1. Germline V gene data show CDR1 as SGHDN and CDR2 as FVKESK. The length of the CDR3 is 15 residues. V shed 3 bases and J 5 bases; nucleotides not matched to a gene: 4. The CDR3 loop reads CASSQGTGGTETQYF. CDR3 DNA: TGTGCCAGCAGCCAGGGGACAGGGGGCACGGAGACCCAGTACTTC. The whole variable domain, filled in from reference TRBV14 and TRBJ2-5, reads EAGVTQFPSHSVIEKGQTVTLRCDPISGHDNLYWYRRVMGKEIKFLLHFVKESKQDESGMPNNRFLAERTGGTYSTLKVQPAELEDSGVYFCASSQGTGGTETQYFGPGTRLLVL.